This TCR beta chain was sequenced in a study of neurological immune-mediated disorders. The study, taken as a whole, reports: Patients with HTLV-1-associated myelopathy showed the most TCR clonal expansion. Those with multiple sclerosis showed the least, falling below healthy controls.

This clonotype was found a few times. Its antigen is undetermined. In germline, CDR1 is MDHEN, CDR2 SYDVKM. The CDR3 length is 15 residues. The V end was cut by 6 bases, the J end by 5 bases, with 19 bases between. 5'RACE with 10-nucleotide random UMIs generated the cDNA. TCRdb re-derived calls from the 5' RACE reads in MiXCR, one entry per CDR3 protein. This sample has 35,000 to 55,000 distinct CDR3 sequences, with over 6% found just once. The sorted libraries involved the use of approximately 930,000 CD4+ or CD8+ T cells. The receptor was isolated from a middle-aged woman in good health. The material sequenced was CD4+ T cells from blood. The chain has TRBV28 and TRBJ1-1, with D tentatively TRBD1 (5 bases). DNA for the CDR3: TGTGCCAGCAGGAGCCCTCGGGGGGGTAGAACTGAAGCTTTCTTT. It yields the protein CASRSPRGGRTEAFF.